Each of the 13 T cell receptor beta chains below was sequenced from the same sample in a study of cytomegalovirus exposure and HLA in healthy donors. 13 Jbeta primers and 60 Vbeta primers were used for the PCR. Profiling relied on immunoSEQ multiplex PCR, and the TCRdb table lists in-frame clones only, not all of them. The sample lists about 130,000 clones; roughly 75% were seen once. The sample was PBMCs. The origin of the receptors is a woman between 45 and 60 years old in good health and CMV-seronegative.

The chain combines TRBV28 with TRBJ1-1, with 7 bases identical to TRBD1. The ends lost 6 bases at V and 8 bases at J; junction bases unmatched: 9. The CDR3 sequence is 13 residues long. Germline loops: CDR1 MDHEN, CDR2 SYDVKM. As DNA, the CDR3 is TGTGCCAGCAGCTTTGCACTGGACAGGGAAGCTTTCTTT. Translating it yields CASSFALDREAFF.

V is TRBV5-8 and J is TRBJ2-1; 7 bases fit TRBD1. Unmatched junction bases numbered 7, after V lost 0 bases and J lost 7 bases. The length of the CDR3 is 15 residues. Looked up from germline, CDR1 is SGHTS and CDR2 is YDEGEE. The CDR3 nucleotides are TGTGCCAGCAGCTTGGGGGACGGGACAGCTAATGAGCAGTTCTTC. Protein: CASSLGDGTANEQFF.

The chain links TRBV12-5 to TRBJ2-3, with TRBD2 matching 8 bases. CDR3 size: 17 residues. The J segment lost 1 base and the V segment lost 1 base, leaving 7 bases of the junction unmatched. The germline V gene encodes CDR1 LGHNT and CDR2 FRNRAP. The CDR3 here is CASGLDIPAGGTDTQYF. The CDR3 DNA follows: TGTGCTAGTGGTTTGGACATCCCAGCGGGAGGCACAGATACGCAGTATTTT.

The CDR3 protein is CASSPGTGRETQYF. The CDR3 DNA reads TGTGCCAGCAGCCCAGGGACAGGGCGAGAGACCCAGTACTTC. The chain links TRBV7-3 to TRBJ2-5, with 9 bases fitting TRBD1. The CDR3 is 14 amino acids. Germline V lookup: CDR1 SGHTA, CDR2 FQGTGA. V was pared by 5 bases and J by 4 bases, with 5 bases of the junction left unmatched.

The CDR3 is CASSVGGGTPNYGYTF. For the CDR3, the DNA is TGTGCCAGCAGCGTAGGGGGCGGGACCCCCAACTATGGCTACACCTTC. The genes are TRBV9 and TRBJ1-2; TRBD1 might be the D (5 bases). The CDR3 has 16 residues. Germline V lookup: CDR1 SGDLS, CDR2 YYNGEE. V was clipped by 0 bases and J by 2 bases, with 14 bases between them.

The chain combines TRBV29-1 with TRBJ1-1, with 7 bases aligning to TRBD1. This CDR3 is 12 amino acids long. Losses at the gene ends were 6 bases for V and 1 base for J; bases not matched to a gene: 2. The V gene's germline CDR1 is SQVTM and CDR2 ANQGSEA. The CDR3 region has the DNA TGCAGCGTGGGACAGCCGAACACTGAAGCTTTCTTT. It codes for CSVGQPNTEAFF.

The V gene is TRBV10-3, the J gene TRBJ2-1, with 7 bases that match TRBD2. V lost 4 bases and J lost 15; bases outside the gene matches: 9. CDR3 length equals 12 residues. From germline, CDR1 is ENHRY and CDR2 SYGVKD. In DNA, the CDR3 is TGTGCCATCAGTGGACTTAGCGGGTCGGCGTTCTTC. It yields the protein CAISGLSGSAFF.

J is TRBJ2-4 and V is TRBV19; 8 positions match TRBD2. The CDR3 spans 17 residues. CDR1 and CDR2 from the germline V gene are LNHDA and SQIVND (reference sequence). With 5 bases clipped from V and 0 bases from J, the junction kept 9 bases outside the gene matches. CDR3: CASSPGRGELAKNIQYF. The CDR3 DNA follows: TGTGCCAGTAGTCCCGGGCGGGGGGAACTAGCCAAAAACATTCAGTACTTC. Full variable domain (remainder filled in from reference TRBV19 and TRBJ2-4): DGGITQSPKYLFRKEGQNVTLSCEQNLNHDAMYWYRQDPGQGLRLIYYSQIVNDFQKGDIAEGYSVSREKKESFPLTVTSAQKNPTAFYLCASSPGRGELAKNIQYFGAGTRLSVL.

The chain recombines TRBV5-1 with TRBJ2-5; no definite D call. Germline values: CDR1 SGHRS, CDR2 YFSETQ. V was trimmed by 0 bases and J by 2 bases, leaving 5 bases between them. CDR3 length: 13 amino acids. The CDR3 nucleotides read TGCGCCAGCAGCTTGGAGCCGCAAGAGACCCAGTACTTC. Encoded protein: CASSLEPQETQYF. Drawing the rest from reference TRBV5-1 and TRBJ2-5, the complete variable domain is KAGVTQTPRYLIKTRGQQVTLSCSPISGHRSVSWYQQTPGQGLQFLFEYFSETQRNKGNFPGRFSGRQFSNSRSEMNVSTLELGDSALYLCASSLEPQETQYFGPGTRLLVL.

J is TRBJ2-7 and V is TRBV19; TRBD1 aligns across 7 bases. This CDR3 contains 16 residues. J gave up 3 bases and V 3 bases, and 11 bases lay outside the gene matches. Germline V gene data show CDR1 as LNHDA and CDR2 as SQIVND (reference sequence). The CDR3 DNA follows: TGTGCCAGTAGTATGTGGGACCCGGGACAGAGCTACGAGCAGTACTTC. Translation gives CASSMWDPGQSYEQYF.

The chain employs TRBV2 and TRBJ2-3; TRBD2 might be the D (5 bases). The V gene's germline CDR1 is SNHLY and CDR2 FYNNEI. The ends were cut back, 8 bases at V and 5 bases at J, with 14 bases in the middle. The CDR3 covers 13 residues. CDR3 sequence: CASLELSGDTQYF. For the CDR3, the DNA is TGTGCCAGCTTAGAGTTAAGCGGAGATACGCAGTATTTT.

The V and J genes are TRBV19 and TRBJ2-6; D is uncertain. Trimming left V 5 bases short and J 0 bases short, with 14 bases between. This CDR3 has 17 residues. Germline V lookup: CDR1 LNHDA, CDR2 SQIVND (reference sequence). CDR3 in amino acids: CASSQPTDSSGANVLTF. The CDR3 DNA follows: TGTGCCAGTAGTCAACCGACTGATTCCTCTGGGGCCAACGTCCTGACTTTC.

The chain is built from TRBV18 and TRBJ1-1; 12 bases align to TRBD1. The V segment lost 4 bases and the J segment 1 base; nucleotides outside the gene matches: 7. CDR3 length equals 17 residues. Germline CDR1 is KGHSH and CDR2 is LQKENI. CDR3 amino acids: CASSLLGQGASNTEAFF. CDR3 nucleotides: TGTGCCAGCTCACTACTGGGACAGGGGGCTTCGAACACTGAAGCTTTCTTT.